This TCR beta chain was documented in a study of T cell responses to AZD1222 COVID-19 vaccine. This CDR3 has 17 amino acids. CDR1 is MNHEY and CDR2 is SMNVEV in the germline V gene (reference sequence). The J segment lost 0 bases and the V segment lost 5 bases, leaving 10 bases of the junction unmatched. Assay used: immunoSEQ multiplex PCR; TCRdb lists only in-frame clones, some missing. The table includes 100,000 to 150,000 clones, 88% detected once. The clonotype originates from an adult in good health. The rearrangement uses TRBV27 and TRBJ2-1; 7 nucleotides align to TRBD2. The sequenced sample was peripheral blood, obtained on day 0 of AZD1222 vaccination. The CDR3 nucleotides are TGTGCCAGCAGTCCGTCCCTAAGCGGGACCTCCTACAATGAGCAGTTCTTC. Translation gives CASSPSLSGTSYNEQFF.